The T cell receptor (beta chain) under discussion was sequenced for a study of T cell responses to AZD1222 COVID-19 vaccine. Study results and caveats: Seropositive AZD1222 recipients at baseline numbered only six or seven.

The table came from immunoSEQ multiplex PCR; TCRdb's copy has only in-frame clones and leaves some out. The sample records approximately 73,000 clones, 84% being singletons. About this clone itself: No antigen is known for it.

The sequence derives from an adult in good health. The specimen comprised peripheral blood, sampled on day 0 of AZD1222 vaccination.

The CDR3 bases are TGTGCCAGCAGTTACAGCGCGGGGCTGTCCTACGAGCAGTACTTC. This sequence encodes CASSYSAGLSYEQYF. The chain links TRBV6-2 or TRBV6-3 to TRBJ2-7; D perhaps matches TRBD2 (6 bases). Germline loops: CDR1 MNHEY, CDR2 SVGEGT. Trimming took 2 bases from V and 1 from J, leaving 12 bases between them. The CDR3 spans 15 residues.